This T cell receptor (beta chain) comes out of a study of T cells in Graves' hyperthyroidism and ophthalmopathy. From germline, CDR1 is GTSNPN and CDR2 SVGIG (reference sequence). The V end lost 2 bases, the J end lost 3 bases, and 6 bases lay between the germline ends. The CDR3 spans 12 residues. RNA transcripts gave rise to amplified TCR beta CDR3 regions. A set of HTBI primers served as the primers for a first-round RT-PCR of the TCR CDR3. TCRdb independently ran MiXCR on the multiplex PCR reads; one entry per CDR3 protein. The table has roughly 400,000 distinct CDR3 sequences, roughly 25% seen once; the top ten hold about 73%.

The sequenced sample was blood. This receptor was taken from a man in his fifties with Graves' hyperthyroidism. This chain uses TRBV30 with TRBJ2-3; D remains unclear. CDR3 bases: TGTGCCTGGAGTCAGGCGACAGATACGCAGTATTTT. Translation gives CAWSQATDTQYF. Combining the CDR3 with reference TRBV30 and TRBJ2-3 gives the whole variable domain SQTIHQWPATLVQPVGSPLSLECTVEGTSNPNLYWYRQAAGRGLQLLFYSVGIGQISSEVPQNLSASRPQDRQFILSSKKLLLSDSGFYLCAWSQATDTQYFGPGTRLTVL.